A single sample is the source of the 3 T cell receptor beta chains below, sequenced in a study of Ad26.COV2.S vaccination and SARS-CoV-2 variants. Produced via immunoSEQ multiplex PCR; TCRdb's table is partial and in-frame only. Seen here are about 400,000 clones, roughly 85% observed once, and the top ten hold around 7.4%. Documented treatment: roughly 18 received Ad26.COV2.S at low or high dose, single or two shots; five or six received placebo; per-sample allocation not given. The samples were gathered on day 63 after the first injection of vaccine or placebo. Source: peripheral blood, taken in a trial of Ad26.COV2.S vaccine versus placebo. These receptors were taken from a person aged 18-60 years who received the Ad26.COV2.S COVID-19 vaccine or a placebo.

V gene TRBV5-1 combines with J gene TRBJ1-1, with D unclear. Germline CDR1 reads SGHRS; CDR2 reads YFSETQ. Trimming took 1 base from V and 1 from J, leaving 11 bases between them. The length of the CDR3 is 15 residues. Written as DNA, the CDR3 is TGCGCCAGCAGCTTGTTTAGCGTTCCGAACACTGAAGCTTTCTTT. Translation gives CASSLFSVPNTEAFF.

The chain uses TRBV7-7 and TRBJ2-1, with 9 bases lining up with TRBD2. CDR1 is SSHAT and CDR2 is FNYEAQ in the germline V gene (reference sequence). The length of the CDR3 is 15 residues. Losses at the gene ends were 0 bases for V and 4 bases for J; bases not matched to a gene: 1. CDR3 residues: CASSLALAGYNEQFF. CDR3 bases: TGTGCCAGCAGCTTAGCTCTAGCGGGGTACAATGAGCAGTTCTTC.

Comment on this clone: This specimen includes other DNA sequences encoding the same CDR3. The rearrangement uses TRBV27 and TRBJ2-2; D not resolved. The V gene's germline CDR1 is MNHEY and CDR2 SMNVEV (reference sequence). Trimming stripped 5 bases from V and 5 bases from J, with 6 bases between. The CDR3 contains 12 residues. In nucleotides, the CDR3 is TGTGCCAGCAGTCCTGGGACCGGGGAGCTGTTTTTT. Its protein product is CASSPGTGELFF.